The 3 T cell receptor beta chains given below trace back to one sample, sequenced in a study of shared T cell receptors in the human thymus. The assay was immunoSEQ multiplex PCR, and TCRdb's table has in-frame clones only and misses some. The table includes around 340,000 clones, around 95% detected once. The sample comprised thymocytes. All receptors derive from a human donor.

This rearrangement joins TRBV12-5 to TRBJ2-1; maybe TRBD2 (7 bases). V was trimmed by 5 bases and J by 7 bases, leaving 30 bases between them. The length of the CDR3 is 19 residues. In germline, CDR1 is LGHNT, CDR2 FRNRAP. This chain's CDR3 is CASGLSRGAGAASENEQFF. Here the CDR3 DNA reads TGTGCTAGTGGTCTTTCACGGGGGGCTGGGGCGGCAAGTGAGAATGAGCAGTTCTTC. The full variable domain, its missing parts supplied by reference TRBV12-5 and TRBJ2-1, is DARVTQTPRHKVTEMGQEVTMRCQPILGHNTVFWYRQTMMQGLELLAYFRNRAPLDDSGMPKDRFSAEMPDATLATLKIQPSEPRDSAVYFCASGLSRGAGAASENEQFFGPGTRLTVL.

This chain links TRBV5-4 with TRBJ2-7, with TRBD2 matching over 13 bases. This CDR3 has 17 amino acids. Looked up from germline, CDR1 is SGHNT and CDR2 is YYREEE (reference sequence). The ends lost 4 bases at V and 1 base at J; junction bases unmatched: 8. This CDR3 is CASSPGTSGKGSYEQYF. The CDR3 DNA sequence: TGTGCCAGCAGCCCCGGGACTAGCGGGAAGGGTTCCTACGAGCAGTACTTC.

The CDR3 sequence: CASSQEAGFDEQYF. The CDR3 DNA sequence: TGCGCCAGCAGCCAAGAAGCGGGATTCGACGAGCAGTACTTC. This chain uses TRBV5-1 with TRBJ2-7; 7 nucleotides align to TRBD2. The CDR3 runs 14 residues. Germline V gene data show CDR1 as SGHRS and CDR2 as YFSETQ. Unmatched junction bases numbered 9, after V lost 4 bases and J lost 5 bases.